Following are 3 T cell receptor beta chains from one sample sequenced in a study of cytomegalovirus exposure and HLA in healthy donors (dated by TCRdb to 2015 to 2018). The library relied on the immunoSEQ multiplex PCR assay. For the multiplex PCR, a mixture combining 60 forward primers for TCR Vbeta segments and 13 reverse primers for TCR Jbeta segments was used. The immuneACCESS repertoire file appears here via TCRdb, limited to in-frame rearrangements. These files lack a portion of the clones; in checked studies, under half of the deficit traces to unresolved V genes, and the cause of the others is not known. The sample yields some 160,000 clones; around three quarters were counted once. Around 2.2% of the sample lies in the top ten. Material for sequencing was PBMCs. These TCRs come from a man aged 50 to 60 in good health and CMV-seropositive.

V and J are TRBV10-2 and TRBJ1-3, with TRBD1 identical over 7 bases. From germline, CDR1 is WSHSY and CDR2 SAAADI. The CDR3 is 13 amino acids. After removal of 5 bases from V and 3 bases from J, the junction contained 1 base not matched to a gene. The DNA for the CDR3 is TGCGCCAGCAGTACAGGGGTTGGAAACACCATATATTTT. It yields the protein CASSTGVGNTIYF.

This clone was seen once. V is TRBV27 and J is TRBJ2-7; 10 positions match TRBD1. Trimming removed 5 bases from V and 3 bases from J; junction bases left unmatched: 7. This CDR3 has 15 residues. Germline CDR1 is MNHEY and CDR2 is SMNVEV (reference sequence). The CDR3 DNA is TGTGCCAGCAGTAGAAGGACAGGGGGGAACTACGAGCAGTACTTC. Protein: CASSRRTGGNYEQYF.

V and J are TRBV7-2 and TRBJ2-1; 9 bases match TRBD2. V shed 5 bases and J 3 bases; nucleotides not matched to a gene: 5. Germline V lookup: CDR1 SGHTA, CDR2 FQGNSA. The length of the CDR3 is 15 residues. The CDR3 sequence is CASSRGGVVYNEQFF. CDR3 coding DNA: TGTGCCAGCAGCCGCGGGGGGGTTGTCTACAATGAGCAGTTCTTC.